This T cell receptor beta chain was obtained from a study of Graves' ophthalmopathy and Graves' hyperthyroidism. Overall study findings and caveats: Most thyroid-expanded clonotypes exceeding 0.001 frequency were also found in blood. The model's prediction of ophthalmopathy progression had 65% to 71% sensitivity and 72% to 85% specificity. A model of 13 signatures distinguished ophthalmopathy from stable hyperthyroidism at approximately 90% sensitivity and approximately 81% specificity.

Pregnancy or lactation, uncontrolled infections and other autoimmune diseases were grounds for excluding patients. Unmatched junction bases numbered 8, after V lost 4 bases and J lost 5 bases. Germline V gene data show CDR1 as DFQATT and CDR2 as SNEGSKA (reference sequence). The CDR3 contains 14 residues. This clonotype was seen a few times. Its antigen is as yet unknown. RNA served as the template for amplifying TCR beta CDR3 regions. HTBI primers were used in a first-round RT-PCR, which preceded a second-round multiplex PCR. Each CDR3 protein gets one entry after TCRdb re-called the multiplex PCR reads with MiXCR. This table holds over a million distinct CDR3 sequences, 35% to 40% found once.

The chain carries TRBV20-1 and TRBJ1-1, with TRBD1 identical over 9 bases. This TCR was sampled from an adult man with Graves' hyperthyroidism. Material for sequencing was peripheral blood or thyroid tissue (not recorded which). The CDR3 sequence is CSANRGRSRTEAFF. DNA of the CDR3: TGCAGTGCTAACAGGGGGCGTTCGCGAACTGAAGCTTTCTTT.